Listed below are T cell receptor beta chains from one sample, sequenced in a study of cytomegalovirus exposure and HLA in healthy donors. Libraries were prepared by immunoSEQ multiplex PCR; TCRdb keeps only in-frame clonotypes and omits some of them. The table has about 140,000 clones, more than 70% seen once. The sequenced sample was PBMCs. The receptors shown here come from a woman between 35 and 50 years old in good health and CMV-seronegative. Both conserved end residues are part of each CDR3. D genes are given only for firm matches. The size entry is marked missing in some rows and otherwise reads once, few, many or a size class.

J gene: TRBJ1-3
clone size: NA
D gene: TRBD1
V gene: TRBV18
CDR3 DNA: TGTGCCAGCTCACCATCCTCCACAGGGGCGAAAGGCACCATATATTTT
CDR3 protein: CASSPSSTGAKGTIYF

J gene: TRBJ2-1
clone size: NA
D gene: TRBD2
V gene: TRBV6-5
CDR3 DNA: TGTGCCAGCAGACCCCTCACCGGGACTAATGATGAGCAGTTCTTC
CDR3 protein: CASRPLTGTNDEQFF

J gene: TRBJ1-1
clone size: few
D gene: NA
V gene: TRBV13
CDR3 DNA: TGTGCCAGCAGCTTAGGTCGGCAGGAAGATGAAGCTTTCTTT
CDR3 protein: CASSLGRQEDEAFF

J gene: TRBJ2-7
clone size: few
D gene: TRBD2
V gene: TRBV4-1
CDR3 DNA: TGCGCCAGCAGCCCCCAGCGGGAGGGTAGGCACGAGCAGTACTTC
CDR3 protein: CASSPQREGRHEQYF

J gene: TRBJ2-7
clone size: few
D gene: TRBD1
V gene: TRBV6-5
CDR3 DNA: TGTGCCAGCAGCCGAACCTGGGACAGGCCTCGAGAGCAGTACTTC
CDR3 protein: CASSRTWDRPREQYF

J gene: TRBJ1-5
clone size: few
D gene: NA
V gene: TRBV30
CDR3 DNA: TGTGCCTGGAGTGTAATAGGAGGGACTCAGCCCCAGCATTTT
CDR3 protein: CAWSVIGGTQPQHF

J gene: TRBJ2-7
clone size: NA
D gene: NA
V gene: TRBV5-6
CDR3 DNA: TGTGCCAGCAGCTTGTACAACGAGCAGTACTTC
CDR3 protein: CASSLYNEQYF

J gene: TRBJ2-7
clone size: NA
D gene: TRBD2
V gene: TRBV18
CDR3 DNA: TGTGCCAGCTCACCATGGACTAGCGGGAGTTACGAGCAGTACTTC
CDR3 protein: CASSPWTSGSYEQYF

J gene: TRBJ1-1
clone size: few
D gene: NA
V gene: TRBV29-1
CDR3 DNA: TGCAGCGTTGAGGCCGGACAGACGAACACTGAAGCTTTCTTT
CDR3 protein: CSVEAGQTNTEAFF

J gene: TRBJ2-5
clone size: NA
D gene: TRBD2
V gene: TRBV10-1
CDR3 DNA: TGCGCCAGCAGCCAGGGACTAGCGGGAGGAGAGACCCAGTACTTC
CDR3 protein: CASSQGLAGGETQYF

J gene: TRBJ2-7
clone size: NA
D gene: NA
V gene: TRBV5-1
CDR3 DNA: TGCGCCAGCAGCTTGGAACGGCAGGGGGGCTCCGAGCAGTACTTC
CDR3 protein: CASSLERQGGSEQYF

J gene: TRBJ1-2
clone size: NA
D gene: NA
V gene: TRBV2
CDR3 DNA: TGTGCCAGCAGTGAAGCGGGCAGGGCCCCGTGGGGCTACACCTTC
CDR3 protein: CASSEAGRAPWGYTF

J gene: TRBJ2-5
clone size: NA
D gene: TRBD2
V gene: TRBV10-1
CDR3 DNA: TGCGCCAGCAGCGGAGGAGGGACCGGGGGGGAGACCCAGTACTTC
CDR3 protein: CASSGGGTGGETQYF

J gene: TRBJ1-1
clone size: NA
D gene: NA
V gene: TRBV18
CDR3 DNA: TGTGCCAGCTCACCAGGACATAACACTGAAGCTCTCTTT
CDR3 protein: CASSPGHNTEALF

J gene: TRBJ1-5
clone size: NA
D gene: NA
V gene: TRBV19
CDR3 DNA: TGTGCCAGTAGTTTGGGGGCTAGGGTTGCCCTTAGCAATCAGCCCCAGCATTTT
CDR3 protein: CASSLGARVALSNQPQHF

J gene: TRBJ2-5
clone size: NA
D gene: NA
V gene: TRBV18
CDR3 DNA: TGTGCCAGCTCACCCCGGACAAACCAAGAGACCCAGTACTTC
CDR3 protein: CASSPRTNQETQYF

J gene: TRBJ2-3
clone size: NA
D gene: TRBD2
V gene: TRBV29-1
CDR3 DNA: TGCAGCGTTGAGGGCCCCGGACTAGCGGGAGGGAGCAGGGGTACGCAGTATTTT
CDR3 protein: CSVEGPGLAGGSRGTQYF

J gene: TRBJ1-1
clone size: few
D gene: NA
V gene: TRBV2
CDR3 DNA: TGTGCCAGCAGTGAGGGCAGGAACACTGAAGCTTTCTTT
CDR3 protein: CASSEGRNTEAFF

J gene: TRBJ2-5
clone size: NA
D gene: NA
V gene: TRBV2
CDR3 DNA: TGTGCCAGCCTCTCCTCCCGTCAAGAGACCCAGTACTTC
CDR3 protein: CASLSSRQETQYF

J gene: TRBJ1-3
clone size: NA
D gene: TRBD1
V gene: TRBV4-1
CDR3 DNA: TGCGCCAGCAGCCAAGGCCGCGGACAGGGCTCTGGAAACACCATATATTTT
CDR3 protein: CASSQGRGQGSGNTIYF

J gene: TRBJ1-2
clone size: NA
D gene: TRBD1
V gene: TRBV6-1
CDR3 DNA: TGTGCCAGCAGCGCCCAGACAGGGGACTATGGCTACACCTTC
CDR3 protein: CASSAQTGDYGYTF

J gene: TRBJ1-4
clone size: NA
D gene: TRBD1
V gene: TRBV30
CDR3 DNA: TGTGCCTGGAGTTTCGGACAGGCAACTAATGAAAAACTGTTTTTT
CDR3 protein: CAWSFGQATNEKLFF

J gene: TRBJ2-2
clone size: NA
D gene: TRBD1
V gene: TRBV5-1
CDR3 DNA: TGCGCCAGCAGCTTGGGCCGGACAGGGGGCGGGGAGCTGTTTTTT
CDR3 protein: CASSLGRTGGGELFF

J gene: TRBJ2-7
clone size: NA
D gene: TRBD1
V gene: TRBV27
CDR3 DNA: TGTGCCAGCAGTTTCGACAGGGCCTACGAGCAGTACTTC
CDR3 protein: CASSFDRAYEQYF

J gene: TRBJ1-1
clone size: NA
D gene: NA
V gene: TRBV9
CDR3 DNA: TGTGCCAGCAGCGCCGAGGGAGGCAGGCTGAACACTGAAGCTTTCTTT
CDR3 protein: CASSAEGGRLNTEAFF

J gene: TRBJ2-2
clone size: NA
D gene: TRBD2
V gene: TRBV7-8
CDR3 DNA: TGTGCCAGCAGCCGCAACGGGGGGTCCGTCACCGGGGAGCTGTTTTTT
CDR3 protein: CASSRNGGSVTGELFF

J gene: TRBJ2-4
clone size: few
D gene: TRBD2
V gene: TRBV15
CDR3 DNA: TGTGCCACCAGCAGACACTCGGGGGGGGCAGGGAAAAACATTCAGTACTTC
CDR3 protein: CATSRHSGGAGKNIQYF

J gene: TRBJ2-7
clone size: NA
D gene: TRBD1
V gene: TRBV6-1
CDR3 DNA: TGTGCCAGCAGTGAAGCCGGGACAGGGGGCTCGTACGAGCAGTACTTC
CDR3 protein: CASSEAGTGGSYEQYF

J gene: TRBJ1-4
clone size: NA
D gene: NA
V gene: TRBV5-5
CDR3 DNA: TGTGCCAGCAGCTTGGGAGGGCAGGGGTCTAATGAAAAACTGTTTTTT
CDR3 protein: CASSLGGQGSNEKLFF

J gene: TRBJ1-5
clone size: NA
D gene: NA
V gene: TRBV6-5
CDR3 DNA: TGTGCCAGCAGGCCAGGGGTTGGAGGTTATCAGCCCCAGCATTTT
CDR3 protein: CASRPGVGGYQPQHF

J gene: TRBJ1-5
clone size: once
D gene: NA
V gene: TRBV7-9
CDR3 DNA: TGTGCCAGCAGCTTAGACGAACTAATGGCTCAGCCCCAGCATTTT
CDR3 protein: CASSLDELMAQPQHF

J gene: TRBJ2-7
clone size: NA
D gene: NA
V gene: TRBV2
CDR3 DNA: TGTGCCAGCAGTGAAGCTGGCGGTTTGCCCTACGAGCAGTACTTC
CDR3 protein: CASSEAGGLPYEQYF

J gene: TRBJ2-2
clone size: NA
D gene: TRBD2
V gene: TRBV11-2
CDR3 DNA: TGTGCCAGCAGCTCCGGACTAGCGGTGAACACCGGGGAGCTGTTTTTT
CDR3 protein: CASSSGLAVNTGELFF

J gene: TRBJ1-1
clone size: few
D gene: NA
V gene: TRBV6-5
CDR3 DNA: TGTGCCAGCGGTAACTCGCCGACAGTGAACACTGAAGCTTTCTTT
CDR3 protein: CASGNSPTVNTEAFF

J gene: TRBJ1-1
clone size: NA
D gene: TRBD1
V gene: TRBV29-1
CDR3 DNA: TGCAGCGTGAACTGGGACAGGGGGAACACTGAAGCTTTCTTT
CDR3 protein: CSVNWDRGNTEAFF

J gene: TRBJ2-1
clone size: NA
D gene: NA
V gene: TRBV9
CDR3 DNA: TGTGCCAGCAGCGTAGCCTTTTCAGGCTACGTCGGCAATGAGCAGTTCTTC
CDR3 protein: CASSVAFSGYVGNEQFF

J gene: TRBJ1-1
clone size: NA
D gene: TRBD1
V gene: TRBV6-5
CDR3 DNA: TGTGCCAGCAGTTCGGACCAGGGACAGACGAACACTGAAGCTTTCTTT
CDR3 protein: CASSSDQGQTNTEAFF

J gene: TRBJ1-2
clone size: NA
D gene: NA
V gene: TRBV30
CDR3 DNA: NA
CDR3 protein: CAWSWVGGGTF

J gene: TRBJ1-6
clone size: NA
D gene: TRBD1
V gene: TRBV28
CDR3 DNA: TGTGCCAGCAGTTCATCTGGACAGGGACGATCACCCCTCCACTTT
CDR3 protein: CASSSSGQGRSPLHF